The 24 T cell receptor beta chains listed next were all sequenced from one sample in a study of CD8 T cells in ankylosing spondylitis. Via MiXCR, TCRdb re-called the 5' RACE reads, giving one row per CDR3 protein. The data contain about 90,000 distinct CDR3 sequences, roughly 30% of them singletons. Sequenced material: blood, either unsorted or a sorted T cell fraction (not recorded which). The receptors shown here come from a male donor with ankylosing spondylitis or in good health (not recorded which).

This chain links TRBV12-3 or TRBV12-4 with TRBJ2-3, with D maybe TRBD2 (6 bases). The CDR3 has 14 amino acids. V lost 3 bases to trimming and J lost 6 bases, with 13 bases between them. For the CDR3, the DNA is TGTGCCAGCAGTTTTGGGACTGGCCTTGATACGCAGTATTTT. This translates into CASSFGTGLDTQYF.

This chain links TRBV12-3 or TRBV12-4 with TRBJ2-1; D is unresolved. This CDR3 has 14 amino acids. The germline V and J ends were trimmed by 3 bases and 0 bases, with 6 bases remaining between them. The CDR3 region has the DNA TGTGCCAGCAGTTTCAGCAGCTCCTACAATGAGCAGTTCTTC. Encoded protein: CASSFSSSYNEQFF.

This clonotype has ten or more counts. V usage is TRBV29-1 and J usage is TRBJ1-2; D perhaps matches TRBD1 (5 bases). The CDR3 spans 10 residues. Trimming cost V 3 bases and J 8 bases, with 7 bases left between them. Germline V CDR1 and CDR2: SQVTM, ANQGSEA. Written as DNA, the CDR3 is TGCAGCGTTGATCAGGGAGGCTACACCTTC. It encodes CSVDQGGYTF.

The chain carries TRBV5-1 and TRBJ2-3, with TRBD2 identical over 9 bases. Germline loops: CDR1 SGHRS, CDR2 YFSETQ. The CDR3 is made up of 15 amino acids. With V trimmed by 1 base and J by 6 bases, 6 bases remained unmatched. CDR3 amino acids: CASSLQRGVTDTQYF. The CDR3 bases are TGCGCCAGCAGCTTGCAGCGGGGGGTGACCGATACGCAGTATTTT.

This clonotype was seen a few times. The chain combines TRBV12-3 or TRBV12-4 with TRBJ2-3; D remains unclear. CDR3 length: 15 amino acids. V gave up 6 bases and J gave up 1 base, with 14 bases separating them. The CDR3 nucleotides read TGTGCCAGCAGCTCCGACGCTTCTGGCACAGATACGCAGTATTTT. Translation gives CASSSDASGTDTQYF.

This chain connects TRBV4-2 to TRBJ2-1, with a possible D match to TRBD1 (5 bases). The CDR3 covers 12 residues. Germline CDR1 is LGHNA and CDR2 is YNFKEQ. The germline V and J ends were trimmed by 4 bases and 7 bases, with 8 bases remaining between them. CDR3 in DNA: TGTGCCAGCAGCCTTAGGGGAAATGAGCAGTTCTTC. Amino acids: CASSLRGNEQFF.

This clonotype came up many times. V and J are TRBV10-1 and TRBJ2-7; 14 bases match TRBD2. Per the germline V gene, CDR1 is WNHNN and CDR2 is SYGVQD (reference sequence). The CDR3 covers 17 residues. V dropped 4 bases and J dropped 2; count of bases not matched to a gene: 7. CDR3 coding DNA: TGCGCCAGCAGTGGAGGGACTAGCGGGAGCCGGACCTACGAGCAGTACTTC. It yields the protein CASSGGTSGSRTYEQYF.

The chain employs TRBV12-3 or TRBV12-4 and TRBJ2-2; possible D gene TRBD2, 5 bases. The CDR3 extends over 16 amino acids. Trimming left V 7 bases short and J 0 bases short, with 15 bases between. The CDR3 sequence: CASNPGVASNTGELFF. The CDR3 DNA follows: TGTGCCAGCAACCCCGGGGTAGCGTCGAACACCGGGGAGCTGTTTTTT.

The chain uses TRBV5-1 and TRBJ1-5; D remains unclear. Germline V CDR1 and CDR2: SGHRS, YFSETQ. The V end lost 1 base, the J end lost 6 bases, and 14 bases lay between the germline ends. The CDR3 contains 15 residues. The CDR3 region has the DNA TGCGCCAGCAGCTTGTTTGGAGGGTATGGTCAGCCCCAGCATTTT. It translates to CASSLFGGYGQPQHF.

The J gene is TRBJ2-3, the V gene TRBV5-1; the match to TRBD2 covers 10 bases. V trimming: 4 bases; J trimming: 2 bases; junction bases outside the gene matches: 4. The CDR3 has 15 residues. The germline V gene encodes CDR1 SGHRS and CDR2 YFSETQ. This CDR3 is CASSMTSGLTDTQYF. CDR3 DNA sequence: TGCGCCAGCAGCATGACTAGCGGGCTCACAGATACGCAGTATTTT.

This clonotype has only a few counts. This sequence joins TRBV5-1 and TRBJ1-4; D may be TRBD1 (5 bases). This CDR3 has 14 residues. Trimming left V 4 bases short and J 5 bases short, with 12 bases between. In germline, CDR1 is SGHRS, CDR2 YFSETQ. CDR3 protein: CASSPYEGNEKLFF. The CDR3, as DNA: TGCGCCAGCAGCCCCTACGAGGGGAATGAAAAACTGTTTTTT.

The table lists this clonotype with a few counts. This rearrangement joins TRBV5-6 to TRBJ2-1; a weak D match, TRBD2 (6 bases). CDR3 length: 14 residues. From germline, CDR1 is SGHDT and CDR2 YYEEEE. V was pared by 5 bases and J by 9 bases, with 18 bases between. The CDR3 here is CASSLAGPHSEQFF. CDR3 DNA sequence: TGTGCCAGCAGTCTCGCGGGACCCCACAGTGAGCAGTTCTTC.

This clonotype was detected only a few times. The chain is built from TRBV5-1 and TRBJ2-3; D is undetermined. The V end lost 0 bases, the J end lost 4 bases, and 9 bases lay between the germline ends. CDR1 is SGHRS and CDR2 is YFSETQ in the germline V gene. This CDR3 has 14 residues. CDR3 bases: TGCGCCAGCAGCTTGGGGCGTGTCTCAGATACGCAGTATTTT. Its protein product is CASSLGRVSDTQYF.

J is TRBJ1-1 and V is TRBV3-1; D not resolved. Trimming took 1 base from V and 5 from J, leaving 8 bases between them. The length of the CDR3 is 13 residues. Germline V gene data show CDR1 as LGHDT and CDR2 as YNNKEL (reference sequence). The CDR3 here is CASSQGRATEAFF. The CDR3 nucleotides read TGTGCCAGCAGCCAAGGAAGGGCAACTGAAGCTTTCTTT.

The table lists this clonotype with a few counts. The chain carries TRBV2 and TRBJ1-1, with 8 bases that match TRBD1. The CDR3 runs 14 residues. The ends lost 4 bases at V and 3 bases at J; junction bases unmatched: 4. The germline V gene encodes CDR1 SNHLY and CDR2 FYNNEI. The CDR3 coding sequence is TGTGCCAGCAGTGGACAGGGGATCGACACTGAAGCTTTCTTT. Encoded protein: CASSGQGIDTEAFF.

This chain joins TRBV5-1 and TRBJ1-1; D perhaps matches TRBD1 (6 bases). Trimming shortened V by 1 base and J by 4 bases, and 11 bases separated the two germline ends. Per germline, CDR1 SGHRS and CDR2 YFSETQ. The CDR3 is 14 residues long. The CDR3 reads CASSLNGGPTEAFF. CDR3 sequence (DNA): TGCGCCAGCAGCTTGAACGGGGGGCCCACTGAAGCTTTCTTT.

The chain recombines TRBV7-6 with TRBJ2-5, with D possibly TRBD1 on 6 matching bases. The CDR3 is 13 amino acids. Per the germline V gene, CDR1 is SGHVS and CDR2 is FNYEAQ. Trimming pared 5 bases from V and 6 bases from J, leaving 13 bases between. CDR3 region: CASSPHRVQTQYF. CDR3 coding DNA: TGTGCCAGCAGCCCTCACAGGGTCCAGACCCAGTACTTC. The whole variable domain, remainder taken from reference TRBV7-6 and TRBJ2-5, is GAGVSQSPRYKVTKRGQDVALRCDPISGHVSLYWYRQALGQGPEFLTYFNYEAQQDKSGLPNDRFSAERPEGSISTLTIQRTEQRDSAMYRCASSPHRVQTQYFGPGTRLLVL.

The DNA for the CDR3 is TGTGCCAGCAGCGTGGGACTAGCTTCTTTAACCTACAATGAGCAGTTCTTC. Its protein is CASSVGLASLTYNEQFF. The genes are TRBV9 and TRBJ2-1; 9 positions agree with TRBD2. Germline CDR1 reads SGDLS; CDR2 reads YYNGEE. V lost 2 bases to trimming and J lost 2 bases; unmatched junction nucleotides: 8. The CDR3 extends over 17 amino acids.

Many counts were recorded for this clonotype. The CDR3 nucleotides read TGTGCCAGCAGCCAAGCGGGGGAGACTGGGGAGCTGTTTTTT. Its translation is CASSQAGETGELFF. The chain carries TRBV3-1 and TRBJ2-2, with a tentative D call TRBD2 (6 bases). V was shortened by 1 base and J by 8 bases, with 11 bases between the two germline ends. CDR1 is LGHDT and CDR2 is YNNKEL in the germline V gene (reference sequence). The CDR3 totals 14 residues.

This clonotype was observed a few times. The V and J genes are TRBV7-2 and TRBJ1-2; the D gene is possibly TRBD1 (6 bases). V was clipped by 1 base and J by 0 bases, with 12 bases between them. The germline V gene encodes CDR1 SGHTA and CDR2 FQGNSA. The CDR3 extends over 16 amino acids. The CDR3 DNA reads TGTGCCAGCAGCTTAGTAGCGAGGACAGCTAACTATGGCTACACCTTC. Translation: CASSLVARTANYGYTF. Supplemented by reference TRBV7-2 and TRBJ1-2, the full variable domain reads GAGVSQSPSNKVTEKGKDVELRCDPISGHTALYWYRQSLGQGLEFLIYFQGNSAPDKSGLPSDRFSAERTGGSVSTLTIQRTQQEDSAVYLCASSLVARTANYGYTFGSGTRLTVV.

The chain combines TRBV20-1 with TRBJ2-7; 8 nucleotides align to TRBD2. Germline V gene data show CDR1 as DFQATT and CDR2 as SNEGSKA (reference sequence). The CDR3 extends over 13 amino acids. V lost 2 bases and J lost 1; bases outside the gene matches: 1. The chain's CDR3 is CSARSSGSYEQYF. CDR3 nucleotides: TGCAGTGCTAGATCTAGCGGGTCCTACGAGCAGTACTTC.

V usage is TRBV5-6 and J usage is TRBJ1-1; possibly TRBD1 for D (5 bases). Deletions cut 2 bases from V and 1 base from J, with 9 bases between. Germline assignment: CDR1 SGHDT and CDR2 YYEEEE. The CDR3 runs 14 residues. Here the CDR3 DNA reads TGTGCCAGCAGCTTTAGCAGGGCGAACACTGAAGCTTTCTTT. Protein product: CASSFSRANTEAFF.

V is TRBV7-9 and J is TRBJ1-4; D remains unclear. Germline V gene sequence: CDR1 SEHNR, CDR2 FQNEAQ (reference sequence). The V end was cut by 3 bases, the J end by 8 bases, with 13 bases between. This CDR3 has 14 amino acids. As DNA, the CDR3 is TGTGCCAGCAGCTTGGACCGTGAATGGGAAAAACTGTTTTTT. It specifies CASSLDREWEKLFF.

V is TRBV3-1 and J is TRBJ2-5; TRBD2 is a possible D gene (6 bases). Trimming removed 4 bases at V and 0 bases at J, with 15 bases between. The CDR3 covers 16 residues. Germline V gene sequence: CDR1 LGHDT, CDR2 YNNKEL (reference sequence). In DNA, the CDR3 is TGTGCCAGCAGCCCCTCCTTCGGGACTTACCAAGAGACCCAGTACTTC. This gives the protein CASSPSFGTYQETQYF.